This TCR beta chain was recorded in a study of shared clonotypes between healthy human individuals. Overall study findings and caveats: Several donors had 4% to 6.5% of their naive CD4 clonotypes in common. Investigators collected only blood, and repertoires in tissues likely differ. Among the subsets, naive ones generally showed larger estimated richness than memory ones.

This clone has ten or more counts. The antigen is unknown. Clones were read by immunoSEQ multiplex PCR, and TCRdb kept only the in-frame ones, dropping some. The table records hundreds of thousands of clones, 72% of them present only once. This TCR was recovered from a woman aged 25 to 45 in good health. Material: memory CD4+ T cells sorted from blood. Subset indicated: CD45RA-negative fraction.

In nucleotides, the CDR3 is TGCGCCAGCAGCTTGGAAACAGGGGCTGGGGCCAACGTCCTGACTTTC. This translates into CASSLETGAGANVLTF. V usage is TRBV5-1 and J usage is TRBJ2-6; TRBD1 matches at 7 bases. CDR1 SGHRS and CDR2 YFSETQ come from the germline V gene. The CDR3 is 16 residues long. V lost 0 bases and J lost 2; bases outside the gene matches: 2.